A single sample gave rise to the 29 T cell receptor beta chains below, sequenced in a study of shared clonotypes between healthy human individuals. Clones were sequenced by immunoSEQ multiplex PCR, and TCRdb holds only the in-frame ones, with some missing. The sample shows some 680,000 clones, roughly 73% of them seen only once. The specimen was memory CD4+ T cells sorted from blood. As for subset: CD45RA-negative fraction. The receptors stem from a woman in her 30s in good health.

The chain is built from TRBV27 and TRBJ1-5; D is perhaps TRBD1 (6 bases). Trimming took off 8 bases at V and 4 bases at J, with 18 bases between the two ends. Germline CDR1 reads MNHEY; CDR2 reads SMNVEV (reference sequence). The CDR3 consists of 15 residues. CDR3 sequence reads: CASSLVSQGNQPQHF. As DNA, the CDR3 is TGTGCCAGCTCACTGGTTTCGCAGGGGAATCAGCCCCAGCATTTT.

Concerning this clone itself: Other DNA sequences from this sample encode an identical CDR3 as well. The rearrangement links TRBV5-1 to TRBJ2-7, with 8 bases fitting TRBD1. The junction had 4 bases not matched to a gene; V was cut back by 0 bases and J by 2 bases. The CDR3 loop spans 15 amino acids. CDR1 and CDR2 from the germline V gene are SGHRS and YFSETQ. This CDR3 is CASSLGTGSPYEQYF. The CDR3, as DNA: TGCGCCAGCAGCTTGGGGACAGGGAGTCCCTACGAGCAGTACTTC.

The chain recombines TRBV7-8 with TRBJ2-5; 7 bases map to TRBD2. V trimming: 5 bases; J trimming: 1 base; junction bases outside the gene matches: 7. CDR1 is SGHVS and CDR2 is FQNEAQ in the germline V gene. The CDR3 spans 15 residues. The CDR3 DNA reads TGTGCCAGCAGCGTCCTAGCGGCCCTCCAAGAGACCCAGTACTTC. As protein: CASSVLAALQETQYF.

This clone turned up a few times. The identical CDR3 is also encoded by other nucleotide sequences in the sample. This chain connects TRBV7-8 to TRBJ1-1; TRBD1 might be the D (6 bases). Germline CDR1 is SGHVS and CDR2 is FQNEAQ. V lost 5 bases to trimming and J lost 1 base, with 8 bases between them. CDR3 length equals 13 residues. The CDR3 here is CASSLGQNTEAFF. The CDR3 bases are TGTGCCAGCAGCCTGGGACAGAACACTGAAGCTTTCTTT.

The chain uses TRBV28 and TRBJ2-1; TRBD2 aligns across 9 bases. The CDR3 runs 14 residues. The germline V gene encodes CDR1 MDHEN and CDR2 SYDVKM. Germline trimming cut 8 bases from V and 4 bases from J; bases unmatched to any gene: 6. Written as DNA, the CDR3 is TGTGCCAGCGTTTCACTAGCGGGTTACAATGAGCAGTTCTTC. It is translated as CASVSLAGYNEQFF. The whole variable domain, filled in from reference TRBV28 and TRBJ2-1, reads DVKVTQSSRYLVKRTGEKVFLECVQDMDHENMFWYRQDPGLGLRLIYFSYDVKMKEKGDIPEGYSVSREKKERFSLILESASTNQTSMYLCASVSLAGYNEQFFGPGTRLTVL.

The rearrangement links TRBV7-2 to TRBJ1-3; the D gene is possibly TRBD1 (5 bases). V lost 0 bases and J lost 1, with 7 bases in between. Germline CDR1 SGHTA, CDR2 FQGNSA. CDR3 length: 15 amino acids. In DNA form, the CDR3 reads TGTGCCAGCAGCTTAGCGTGGGGGTCTGGAAACACCATATATTTT. Protein product: CASSLAWGSGNTIYF.

This clone was found a few times. Within the sample, other DNA sequences also encode this same CDR3. The chain employs TRBV19 and TRBJ1-5; D remains unclear. The V end lost 1 base, the J end lost 7 bases, and 5 bases lay between the germline ends. The CDR3 runs 12 residues. Germline loops: CDR1 LNHDA, CDR2 SQIVND (reference sequence). CDR3 nucleotides: TGTGCCAGTAGTATAGGCGGACAGCCCCAGCATTTT. This codes for CASSIGGQPQHF.

The chain uses TRBV28 and TRBJ1-4, with D possibly matching TRBD1 (5 bases). The germline V and J ends were trimmed by 11 bases and 7 bases, with 14 bases remaining between them. The germline gives CDR1 MDHEN, CDR2 SYDVKM. CDR3 length equals 12 residues. The CDR3 is CAYGRAGEKLFF. CDR3 sequence (DNA): TGTGCCTACGGCAGGGCTGGTGAAAAACTGTTTTTT. The whole variable domain, remainder taken from reference TRBV28 and TRBJ1-4, is DVKVTQSSRYLVKRTGEKVFLECVQDMDHENMFWYRQDPGLGLRLIYFSYDVKMKEKGDIPEGYSVSREKKERFSLILESASTNQTSMYLCAYGRAGEKLFFGSGTQLSVL.

Of note for this clone: The sample holds other DNA sequences that translate to the same CDR3. This sequence joins TRBV28 and TRBJ1-1, with D uncertain. Deletions cut 6 bases from V and 0 bases from J, with 8 bases between. In germline, CDR1 is MDHEN, CDR2 SYDVKM. This CDR3 has 13 residues. The CDR3 region is CASRTEMNTEAFF. Here the CDR3 DNA reads TGTGCCAGCAGGACCGAGATGAACACTGAAGCTTTCTTT.

This chain connects TRBV30 to TRBJ2-5; 9 bases agree with TRBD2. Germline loops: CDR1 GTSNPN, CDR2 SVGIG (reference sequence). The CDR3 sequence is 15 residues long. With V trimmed by 0 bases and J by 5 bases, 7 bases remained unmatched. As DNA, the CDR3 is TGTGCCTGGAGTGTTGGACTAGCGAGTACGGAGACCCAGTACTTC. Amino acid sequence: CAWSVGLASTETQYF.

The chain carries TRBV10-1 and TRBJ2-2, with unresolved D. The length of the CDR3 is 13 residues. Germline V CDR1 and CDR2: WNHNN, SYGVQD (reference sequence). Between the trimmed V and J ends, which lost 0 bases and 5 bases, there was a span of 4 bases. The CDR3 reads CASSESVTGELFF. The CDR3, as DNA: TGCGCCAGCAGTGAGTCGGTAACCGGGGAGCTGTTTTTT.

The chain recombines TRBV5-1 with TRBJ2-2, with 8 bases that match TRBD1. V shed 2 bases and J 4 bases; nucleotides not matched to a gene: 7. The germline V gene has CDR1 SGHRS and CDR2 YFSETQ. This CDR3 has 16 amino acids. The CDR3 nucleotides read TGCGCCAGCAGCTTTGACAGGGGTGGGAGCACCGGGGAGCTGTTTTTT. Its protein product is CASSFDRGGSTGELFF.

The V call is TRBV2, the J call TRBJ1-2; 8 bases are shared with TRBD1. Looked up from germline, CDR1 is SNHLY and CDR2 is FYNNEI. Trimming cost V 7 bases and J 1 base; bases outside gene matches: 5. This CDR3 spans 14 amino acids. This chain's CDR3 is CASTDRGNNYGYTF. CDR3 nucleotides: TGTGCCAGCACCGACAGGGGAAATAACTATGGCTACACCTTC.

Of note for this clone: Other DNA sequences within the sample encode an identical CDR3. The V call is TRBV19, the J call TRBJ2-7, with D perhaps matching TRBD1 (5 bases). The V gene's germline CDR1 is LNHDA and CDR2 SQIVND (reference sequence). This CDR3 spans 14 amino acids. V lost 2 bases and J 3 bases, leaving 11 bases between the germline ends. CDR3 residues: CASSISDSFYEQYF. The CDR3 DNA follows: TGTGCCAGTAGTATATCCGACAGTTTCTACGAGCAGTACTTC. The whole variable domain, remainder taken from reference TRBV19 and TRBJ2-7, is DGGITQSPKYLFRKEGQNVTLSCEQNLNHDAMYWYRQDPGQGLRLIYYSQIVNDFQKGDIAEGYSVSREKKESFPLTVTSAQKNPTAFYLCASSISDSFYEQYFGPGTRLTVT.

The chain carries TRBV28 and TRBJ2-7, with D perhaps TRBD1 (5 bases). Trimming took off 8 bases at V and 1 base at J, with 9 bases between the two ends. CDR1 and CDR2 from the germline V gene are MDHEN and SYDVKM. This CDR3 spans 12 amino acids. The CDR3 DNA reads as TGTGCCAGCGAAAGGGGATCCTACGAGCAGTACTTC. Its protein product is CASERGSYEQYF.

Details on this clone: The same CDR3 arises from other DNA sequences in this sample as well. This sequence joins TRBV18 and TRBJ1-2; 8 bases fit TRBD1. With 3 bases clipped from V and 1 base from J, the junction kept 1 base outside the gene matches. This CDR3 comprises 14 residues. Germline V gene sequence: CDR1 KGHSH, CDR2 LQKENI. CDR3 bases: TGTGCCAGCTCACCCGGACAGGGTAACTATGGCTACACCTTC. It encodes CASSPGQGNYGYTF.

This rearrangement joins TRBV5-1 to TRBJ1-2; D gene ambiguous. This CDR3 spans 16 amino acids. From germline, CDR1 is SGHRS and CDR2 YFSETQ. V lost 3 bases, J lost 8 bases, and 23 bases lay in between. The CDR3 region has the DNA TGCGCCAGCAGCTCTTCGGCCCACAACATTGCAAACGGCTACACCTTC. Its translation is CASSSSAHNIANGYTF.

This clone was recorded many times. In nucleotides, the CDR3 is TGTGCCAGCAGAAAACAGGGCGCAACTAATGAAAAACTGTTTTTT. Translating it yields CASRKQGATNEKLFF. This chain connects TRBV6-5 to TRBJ1-4, with D tentatively TRBD1 (6 bases). This CDR3 has 15 residues. In germline, CDR1 is MNHEY, CDR2 SVGAGI. V lost 6 bases and J lost 0, with 11 bases in between.

The V and J genes are TRBV5-4 and TRBJ2-1; 12 nucleotides line up with TRBD2. Trimming cost V 0 bases and J 0 bases; bases outside gene matches: 4. Germline loops: CDR1 SGHNT, CDR2 YYREEE (reference sequence). The CDR3 is 18 amino acids. CDR3 sequence (DNA): TGTGCCAGCAGCTTGGCGGGACTAGCGGGTCCCTCCTACAATGAGCAGTTCTTC. Translating it yields CASSLAGLAGPSYNEQFF.

V and J are TRBV28 and TRBJ2-3; TRBD2 matches at 8 bases. CDR3 length equals 16 residues. V shed 6 bases and J 2 bases; nucleotides not matched to a gene: 10. Per germline, CDR1 MDHEN and CDR2 SYDVKM. CDR3 nucleotides: TGTGCCAGCAGCACGATTGGACTAGCCCCCACAGATACGCAGTATTTT. Residues: CASSTIGLAPTDTQYF.

The rearrangement uses TRBV27 and TRBJ1-2; TRBD1 aligns across 9 bases. Germline assignment: CDR1 MNHEY and CDR2 SMNVEV (reference sequence). The CDR3 runs 13 residues. Trimming cost V 6 bases and J 7 bases; bases outside gene matches: 6. CDR3 amino acids: CASSGQGWRGYTF. CDR3 bases: TGTGCCAGCAGCGGACAGGGGTGGCGTGGCTACACCTTC.

The gene calls are TRBV5-4 and TRBJ2-7, with D perhaps matching TRBD2 (5 bases). This CDR3 is built from 14 residues. CDR1 is SGHNT and CDR2 is YYREEE in the germline V gene (reference sequence). Between the trimmed V and J ends, which lost 0 bases and 3 bases, there was a span of 10 bases. CDR3 residues: CASSLGSAGYEQYF. CDR3 DNA: TGTGCCAGCAGCTTGGGTAGCGCGGGCTACGAGCAGTACTTC. The full variable domain, in which reference TRBV5-4 and TRBJ2-7 provide the parts outside the CDR3, is ETGVTQSPTHLIKTRGQQVTLRCSSQSGHNTVSWYQQALGQGPQFIFQYYREEENGRGNFPPRFSGLQFPNYSSELNVNALELDDSALYLCASSLGSAGYEQYFGPGTRLTVT.

The chain combines TRBV2 with TRBJ2-3; D might be TRBD1 (6 bases). Germline values: CDR1 SNHLY, CDR2 FYNNEI. With 8 bases removed from V and 1 base from J, the gap between germline ends came to 16 bases. The CDR3 sequence is 15 residues long. In DNA, the CDR3 is TGTGCCAGCGGGGGCCGGGCAGGGGGCACAGATACGCAGTATTTT. It is translated as CASGGRAGGTDTQYF. Looking up the rest from reference TRBV2 and TRBJ2-3 gives the full variable domain: EPEVTQTPSHQVTQMGQEVILRCVPISNHLYFYWYRQILGQKVEFLVSFYNNEISEKSEIFDDQFSVERPDGSNFTLKIRSTKLEDSAMYFCASGGRAGGTDTQYFGPGTRLTVL.

This chain joins TRBV5-1 and TRBJ2-1; D is perhaps TRBD2 (5 bases). CDR1 SGHRS and CDR2 YFSETQ come from the germline V gene. This CDR3 is 14 amino acids long. Trimming removed 0 bases from V and 6 bases from J, with 10 bases in between. The CDR3 loop is CASSLGIGINEQFF. Here the CDR3 DNA reads TGCGCCAGCAGCTTGGGGATCGGGATCAATGAGCAGTTCTTC.

The gene calls are TRBV5-1 and TRBJ2-2; 8 positions match TRBD1. The germline V gene has CDR1 SGHRS and CDR2 YFSETQ. With 4 bases clipped from V and 3 bases from J, the junction kept 5 bases outside the gene matches. CDR3 length: 15 amino acids. This CDR3 is CASSLDRADTGELFF. For the CDR3, the DNA is TGCGCCAGCAGCCTGGACAGGGCGGACACCGGGGAGCTGTTTTTT.

This clone was counted between two and nine times. The V call is TRBV19, the J call TRBJ2-5; 9 positions agree with TRBD1. Unmatched junction bases numbered 3, after V lost 10 bases and J lost 3 bases. The germline V gene has CDR1 LNHDA and CDR2 SQIVND (reference sequence). There are 12 residues in the CDR3. The CDR3 loop is CATGDREETQYF. The DNA of the CDR3 is TGTGCCACCGGGGACAGGGAAGAGACCCAGTACTTC. The full variable domain, with the rest looked up from reference TRBV19 and TRBJ2-5, is DGGITQSPKYLFRKEGQNVTLSCEQNLNHDAMYWYRQDPGQGLRLIYYSQIVNDFQKGDIAEGYSVSREKKESFPLTVTSAQKNPTAFYLCATGDREETQYFGPGTRLLVL.

Comments on this clone: The sample contains more than one DNA sequence encoding this CDR3. The V and J genes are TRBV18 and TRBJ2-7; 7 bases are a match to TRBD1. Germline CDR1 and CDR2: KGHSH and LQKENI. After removal of 4 bases from V and 0 bases from J, the junction contained 3 bases not matched to a gene. This CDR3 is built from 14 residues. The CDR3 loop reads CASSRDSSSYEQYF. The DNA for the CDR3 is TGTGCCAGCTCACGGGACAGTAGCTCCTACGAGCAGTACTTC.

The chain combines TRBV5-1 with TRBJ1-2; D possibly corresponds to TRBD1 (5 bases). Trimming removed 4 bases from V and 2 bases from J, with 12 bases in between. CDR1 is SGHRS, CDR2 YFSETQ, per germline. The CDR3 covers 14 residues. The CDR3 sequence: CASSRQTDNYGYTF. The CDR3 bases are TGCGCCAGCAGCCGACAGACCGACAACTATGGCTACACCTTC. Full variable domain (missing parts from reference TRBV5-1 and TRBJ1-2): KAGVTQTPRYLIKTRGQQVTLSCSPISGHRSVSWYQQTPGQGLQFLFEYFSETQRNKGNFPGRFSGRQFSNSRSEMNVSTLELGDSALYLCASSRQTDNYGYTFGSGTRLTVV.

As to this clone: The junction differs from germline at one of its ends, possibly a read error. The V and J genes are TRBV7-6 and TRBJ2-7; 11 bases are shared with TRBD2. In germline, CDR1 is SGHVS, CDR2 FNYEAQ. This CDR3 is 15 amino acids long. This CDR3 is CASSLAGGGVYEQYF. The CDR3 DNA reads TGTGCCAGCAGCCTAGCGGGAGGTGGGGTGTACGAGCAGTACTTC.